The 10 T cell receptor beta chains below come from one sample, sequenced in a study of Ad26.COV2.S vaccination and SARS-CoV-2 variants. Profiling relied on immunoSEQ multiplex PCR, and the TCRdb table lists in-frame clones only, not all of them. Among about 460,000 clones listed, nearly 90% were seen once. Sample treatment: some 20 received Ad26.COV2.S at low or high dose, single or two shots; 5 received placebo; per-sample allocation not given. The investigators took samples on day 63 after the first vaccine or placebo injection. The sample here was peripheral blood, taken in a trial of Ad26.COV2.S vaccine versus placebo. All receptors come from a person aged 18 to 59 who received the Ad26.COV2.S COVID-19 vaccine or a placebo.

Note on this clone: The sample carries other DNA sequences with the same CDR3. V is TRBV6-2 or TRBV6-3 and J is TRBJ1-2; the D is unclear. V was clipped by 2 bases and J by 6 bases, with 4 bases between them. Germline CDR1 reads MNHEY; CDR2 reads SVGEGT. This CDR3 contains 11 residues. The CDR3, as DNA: TGTGCCAGCAGTTACCCTGATGGCTACACCTTC. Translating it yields CASSYPDGYTF.

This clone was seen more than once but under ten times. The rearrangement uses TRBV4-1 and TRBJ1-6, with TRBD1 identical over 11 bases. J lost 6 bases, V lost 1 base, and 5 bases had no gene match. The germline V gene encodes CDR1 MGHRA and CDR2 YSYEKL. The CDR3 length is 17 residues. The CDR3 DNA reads TGCGCCAGCAGCCAAGGACCCGGACAGGGGGCTAATTCACCCCTCCACTTT. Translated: CASSQGPGQGANSPLHF.

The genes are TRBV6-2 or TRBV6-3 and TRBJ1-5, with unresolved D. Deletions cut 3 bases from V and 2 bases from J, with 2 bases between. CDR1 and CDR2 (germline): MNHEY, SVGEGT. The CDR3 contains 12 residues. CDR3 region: CASSYGNQPQHF. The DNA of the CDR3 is TGTGCCAGCAGTTATGGCAATCAGCCCCAGCATTTT.

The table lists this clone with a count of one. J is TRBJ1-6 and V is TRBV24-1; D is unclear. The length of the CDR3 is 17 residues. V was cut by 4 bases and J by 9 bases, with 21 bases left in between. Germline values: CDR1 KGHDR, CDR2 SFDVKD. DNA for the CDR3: TGTGCCACCAGTGACCCACAGAGATTGAACCGGGTTTCACCCCTCCACTTT. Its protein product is CATSDPQRLNRVSPLHF.

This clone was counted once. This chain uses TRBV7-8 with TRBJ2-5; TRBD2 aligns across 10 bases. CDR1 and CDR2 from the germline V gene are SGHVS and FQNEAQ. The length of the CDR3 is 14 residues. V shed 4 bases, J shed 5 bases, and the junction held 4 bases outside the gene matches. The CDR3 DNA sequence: TGTGCCAGCAGCTCGGGACTAGCGTGGGAGACCCAGTACTTC. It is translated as CASSSGLAWETQYF.

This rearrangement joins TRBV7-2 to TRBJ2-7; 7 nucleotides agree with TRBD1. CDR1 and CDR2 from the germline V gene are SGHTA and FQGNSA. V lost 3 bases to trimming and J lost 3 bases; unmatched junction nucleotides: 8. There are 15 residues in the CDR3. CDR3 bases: TGTGCCAGCAGCTTCGGGCAGGGGGTTTTCTACGAGCAGTACTTC. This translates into CASSFGQGVFYEQYF.

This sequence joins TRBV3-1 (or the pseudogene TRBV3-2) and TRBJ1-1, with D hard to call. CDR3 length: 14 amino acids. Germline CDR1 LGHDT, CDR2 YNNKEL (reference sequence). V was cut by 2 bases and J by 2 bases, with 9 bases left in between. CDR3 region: CASSQQAANTEAFF. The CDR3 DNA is TGTGCCAGCAGCCAACAGGCCGCCAACACTGAAGCTTTCTTT.

The CDR3 sequence is CASSLVRVGGGNTIYF. Written as DNA, the CDR3 is TGTGCCAGCAGCTTAGTTAGGGTTGGGGGTGGAAACACCATATATTTT. V gene TRBV7-2 combines with J gene TRBJ1-3, with D maybe TRBD1 (5 bases). The CDR3 is made up of 16 amino acids. V was cut by 1 base and J by 3 bases, with 13 bases left in between. Germline V gives CDR1 SGHTA, CDR2 FQGNSA.

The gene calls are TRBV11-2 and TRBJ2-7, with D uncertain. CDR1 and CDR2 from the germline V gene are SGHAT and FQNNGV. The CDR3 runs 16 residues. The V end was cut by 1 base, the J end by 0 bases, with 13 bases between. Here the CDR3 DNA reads TGTGCCAGCAGCTTAGGAGGCGTTATCAGCTCCTACGAGCAGTACTTC. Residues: CASSLGGVISSYEQYF.

CDR3 protein: CASAGGGRSYEQYF. The CDR3 nucleotides read TGTGCCAGCGCGGGCGGGGGGCGATCCTACGAGCAGTACTTC. The J gene is TRBJ2-7, the V gene TRBV7-9; 8 positions match TRBD2. The CDR3 contains 14 residues. After removal of 8 bases from V and 1 base from J, the junction contained 7 bases not matched to a gene. In germline, CDR1 is SEHNR, CDR2 FQNEAQ (reference sequence).